Listed below are T cell receptor beta chains from one sample, sequenced in a study of regulatory T cells in long-lasting Graves disease. MiXCR, applied by TCRdb to the multiplex PCR reads, yields one record per CDR3 protein. This table holds 600,000 to 800,000 distinct CDR3 sequences, about 30% found once. Sequenced here: peripheral blood mononuclear cells (PBMCs), sampled when the disease was refractory, from a patient treated with antithyroid drugs. The source is a female donor with Graves disease. Each CDR3 is given with its conserved first and last residue. The D gene is left open where the match is weak. Size is omitted from some rows. Given values are once, few, many or a class for expanded clones.

clone size | J gene | V gene | D gene | CDR3 DNA | CDR3 protein
few | TRBJ2-5 | TRBV19 | - | TGTGCCAGTAACGAATGGCTGGGACGCCCCAAAGAGACCCAGTACTTC | CASNEWLGRPKETQYF
few | TRBJ1-6 | TRBV19 | - | TGTGCCAGTAGTGCTTTAGGCGTGAGGAACGAATCACCCCTCCACTTT | CASSALGVRNESPLHF
few | TRBJ1-1 | TRBV7-9 | - | TGTGCCAGCAGCTTATCGCGGGGTAGTGACACTGAAGCTTTCTTT | CASSLSRGSDTEAFF
- | TRBJ1-5 | TRBV19 | TRBD1 | TGTGCCAGTAGTACGGGACAGCGATCGACCCAGCATTTT | CASSTGQRSTQHF
few | TRBJ2-1 | TRBV11-1 | TRBD2 | TGTGCCAGCAGCCAAGATCTACTAGCGGGAGCAGACAATGAGCAGTTCTTC | CASSQDLLAGADNEQFF
- | TRBJ1-2 | TRBV15 | - | TGTGCCACCAGCAGAGTGGTTCTGAGTGGCTACACCTTC | CATSRVVLSGYTF
- | TRBJ1-4 | TRBV29-1 | - | TGCAGCGCCGAGGGGCGGGCCGATGAAAAACTGTTTTTT | CSAEGRADEKLFF
- | TRBJ1-1 | TRBV6-2/TRBV6-3 | - | TGTGCCAGCAGTTACAGGGGGTTTGGTGAAGCTTTCTTT | CASSYRGFGEAFF
- | TRBJ2-7 | TRBV6-1 | - | TGTGCCAGCTCTGGGTCATACTACGAGCAGTACTTC | CASSGSYYEQYF
few | TRBJ1-6 | TRBV6-1 | TRBD1 | TGTGCCAGCAGTGAAGGGGACAGATATAATTCACCCCTCCACTTT | CASSEGDRYNSPLHF
many | TRBJ1-2 | TRBV24-1 | - | TGTGCCACCAGTGATGGCGGGGTCAGTAACTATGGCTACACCTTC | CATSDGGVSNYGYTF
- | TRBJ2-6 | TRBV12-3/TRBV12-4 | - | TGTGCCAGCAGTTCCCTCGACGGCAGCTCTGGGGCCAACGTCCTGACTTTC | CASSSLDGSSGANVLTF
few | TRBJ1-6 | TRBV6-1 | - | TGTGCCAGCAGTGGCGGACATAATTCACCCCTCCACTTT | CASSGGHNSPLHF
- | TRBJ2-7 | TRBV7-3 | - | TGTGCCAGCAGCCTCCAGAGGGGCCGCTCCTACGAGCAGTACTTC | CASSLQRGRSYEQYF
- | TRBJ1-2 | TRBV19 | - | TGTGCCAGTGCCGGCCTCCGCGAGGGGGGCTACACCTTC | CASAGLREGGYTF
- | TRBJ1-1 | TRBV18 | - | TGTGCCAGCTCACCCCCGGTAGGGGCGGTGTCGGCTTTCTTT | CASSPPVGAVSAFF
- | TRBJ1-1 | TRBV5-6 | - | TGTGCCAGCAGCTTGGGGGAAAGGGCTGAAGCTTTCTTT | CASSLGERAEAFF
once | TRBJ1-3 | TRBV10-3 | - | TGTGCCATCAGTGAGCTTGGTCACACCTCTGGAAACACCATATATTTT | CAISELGHTSGNTIYF
few | TRBJ1-1 | TRBV6-1 | - | TGTGCCAGCAGTCCCGCCCGGGACGGTGGTCTGAGCACTGAAGCTTTCTTT | CASSPARDGGLSTEAFF
many | TRBJ1-2 | TRBV2 | - | TGTGCCAGCAGTGCGCGGACCGATTATGGCTACACCTTC | CASSARTDYGYTF
- | TRBJ1-2 | TRBV20-1 | TRBD1 | TGCAGTGCTAGACGGGACAGGGAGCCTAACTATGGCTACACCTTC | CSARRDREPNYGYTF
few | TRBJ2-2 | TRBV11-2 | - | TGTGCCAGCAGCGAAGTTAGTTGGGACACCGGGGAGCTGTTTTTT | CASSEVSWDTGELFF
- | TRBJ2-1 | TRBV7-2 | TRBD2 | TGTGCCAGCAGCTTGGTACTAGCGGGGTTCTACAATGAGCAGTTCTTC | CASSLVLAGFYNEQFF
- | TRBJ1-2 | TRBV18 | - | TGTGCCAGCTCACTAGACTTCCGGGACGGTGCCTACACCTTC | CASSLDFRDGAYTF
many | TRBJ1-5 | TRBV6-1 | TRBD1 | TGTGCCAGCAGTGGCTACAGGGGTAGCAATCAGCCCCAGCATTTT | CASSGYRGSNQPQHF
few | TRBJ1-5 | TRBV27 | - | TGTGCCAGCGCCGCCCGGGGGCAGCCCCAGCATTTT | CASAARGQPQHF
few | TRBJ2-7 | TRBV6-5 | - | TGTGCCAGCAGTTTTCGAGGGGGGCCTCTCGCGTACGAGCAGTACTTC | CASSFRGGPLAYEQYF
many | TRBJ1-5 | TRBV6-1 | TRBD1 | TGTGCCAGCAGTAGCGGGACAGGGCGTACAAATCAGCCCCAGCATTTT | CASSSGTGRTNQPQHF
- | TRBJ1-2 | TRBV5-1 | - | TGCGCCAGCAGCCCTGAGCGGACCACCAACTATGGCTACACCTTC | CASSPERTTNYGYTF
- | TRBJ2-1 | TRBV2 | TRBD2 | TGTGCCAGCAAGCCACTAGCGGGAAATGGGAATGAGCAGTTCTTC | CASKPLAGNGNEQFF